The TCR beta chain under discussion was sequenced for a study of human T cells and chemical hapten exposure (dated by TCRdb to the early 2020s). Broadly, across the study: For sensitization, 2% DPC in acetone was applied to a 2 cm by 2 cm area of upper inner arm skin. Patients additionally received weekly therapeutic DPC doses to the scalp throughout the roughly 26-week study period. The mostly female patient cohort included alopecia areata with under or over 50% scalp involvement, alopecia totalis and alopecia universalis. Patch testing was performed on the upper back with Finn chambers containing 0.01% DPC, and the patch tests were scored after 6 days according to International Contact Dermatitis Research Group standards. Blood samples were taken from patients before sensitization (week 0) and at 2, 6 and about 24 weeks after DPC sensitization. Blood for TCR sequencing was provided by twenty-nine alopecia patients at one to four time points (pre-sensitization, 2, 6 and 24 weeks). This study followed changes in the peripheral blood TCR repertoire in vivo during primary and secondary sensitization of alopecia patients to the hapten diphenylcyclopropenone (DPC). The libraries were sequenced as a pool, and the TCR yield per sample differed mostly because of small variations in library volumes within the pool. Overall study outcomes, separate from this receptor: No change with DPC sensitization was found in the number of TCRs above 1 in 1000 frequency, and no evidence of global repertoire structure alterations was found. Patch test score was positively correlated with the number of PT1 expanded TCRs, with significance at thresholds 8, 16 and 32 but not at 4. Expanded TCRs formed significantly more large CDR3 similarity clusters than pre-sensitization or healthy control sets, consistent with antigen-driven responses. Because all patients had alopecia, a presumed autoimmune disease, the immune response of the patients might differ from that of healthy individuals. Repeated subsampling changed both the strength of the expansion versus patch-test correlation and the threshold at which that correlation became significant.

For CDR1 and CDR2, the germline V gene lists SQVTM and ANQGSEA. The CDR3 holds 12 amino acids from the cysteine to the phenylalanine. The sequence is cut down to CDR3 DNA, 36 bases in frame from base 1. Trimming takes 7 bases from V and 2 bases from J, and the germline ends sit 12 bases apart. This clonotype was observed a few times. It has no known antigen specificity. The input lacks base qualities; no much larger clone sits a single base away. This specimen's time point label, per the study, means: patch test 1, 2 weeks after DPC sensitization. Interpreted using the paper, the treatment or condition label stands for: therapeutic diphenylcyclopropenone sensitization with weekly scalp DPC. At each patch-test visit, blood was drawn before the patch test was applied. Patients were considered eligible if aged 18 to 70, diagnosed with alopecia and deemed suitable for DPC therapy, and patients were excluded if pregnant. Total RNA was isolated from unfractionated whole blood collected in Tempus Blood RNA tubes.

The library was generated by RACE. Sequencing was performed on a NextSeq 500. Library preparation attached unique molecular identifiers to individual cDNA molecules for quantitative, reproducible TCR counting. Both TCR alpha and TCR beta chains were sequenced from each blood RNA sample. Per the original workflow: The median number of TCRs per sample was around 96,000, ranging from roughly 23,224 to 690,600. V, J and CDR3 annotation of the TCR reads was carried out using the Decombinator software suite. Every sample was subsampled to the same number of TCRs (28,000) for the PS versus PT1 abundance plots. TCRs were defined as expanded if absent before sensitization and observed at least eight times at the 2-week time point. In TCRdb, the public reads were trimmed at Q25 with fastp and aligned with MiXCR, with productive beta chains retained. Each CDR3 protein gets just one entry, which takes the most common genes and DNA from the rows behind it. V and J calls and clone size were set by TCRdb, not the authors. This sample lists some 400,000 distinct CDR3 sequences; approximately 4.4% were detected once. The ten largest clones capture under 3% of the sample.

Sequenced here: whole blood, sampled in connection with sensitization to the hapten diphenylcyclopropenone (DPC). The chain uses TRBV29-1 and TRBJ2-7; the D gene is possibly TRBD1, with 6 bases matching. This receptor was obtained from a woman aged 45 to 65 with alopecia areata. Some clones in this sample may be carry-over from other donors' samples. CDR3 region: CSATQGTYEQYF. The DNA sequence is as follows: TGCAGCGCGACTCAGGGGACCTACGAGCAGTACTTC.